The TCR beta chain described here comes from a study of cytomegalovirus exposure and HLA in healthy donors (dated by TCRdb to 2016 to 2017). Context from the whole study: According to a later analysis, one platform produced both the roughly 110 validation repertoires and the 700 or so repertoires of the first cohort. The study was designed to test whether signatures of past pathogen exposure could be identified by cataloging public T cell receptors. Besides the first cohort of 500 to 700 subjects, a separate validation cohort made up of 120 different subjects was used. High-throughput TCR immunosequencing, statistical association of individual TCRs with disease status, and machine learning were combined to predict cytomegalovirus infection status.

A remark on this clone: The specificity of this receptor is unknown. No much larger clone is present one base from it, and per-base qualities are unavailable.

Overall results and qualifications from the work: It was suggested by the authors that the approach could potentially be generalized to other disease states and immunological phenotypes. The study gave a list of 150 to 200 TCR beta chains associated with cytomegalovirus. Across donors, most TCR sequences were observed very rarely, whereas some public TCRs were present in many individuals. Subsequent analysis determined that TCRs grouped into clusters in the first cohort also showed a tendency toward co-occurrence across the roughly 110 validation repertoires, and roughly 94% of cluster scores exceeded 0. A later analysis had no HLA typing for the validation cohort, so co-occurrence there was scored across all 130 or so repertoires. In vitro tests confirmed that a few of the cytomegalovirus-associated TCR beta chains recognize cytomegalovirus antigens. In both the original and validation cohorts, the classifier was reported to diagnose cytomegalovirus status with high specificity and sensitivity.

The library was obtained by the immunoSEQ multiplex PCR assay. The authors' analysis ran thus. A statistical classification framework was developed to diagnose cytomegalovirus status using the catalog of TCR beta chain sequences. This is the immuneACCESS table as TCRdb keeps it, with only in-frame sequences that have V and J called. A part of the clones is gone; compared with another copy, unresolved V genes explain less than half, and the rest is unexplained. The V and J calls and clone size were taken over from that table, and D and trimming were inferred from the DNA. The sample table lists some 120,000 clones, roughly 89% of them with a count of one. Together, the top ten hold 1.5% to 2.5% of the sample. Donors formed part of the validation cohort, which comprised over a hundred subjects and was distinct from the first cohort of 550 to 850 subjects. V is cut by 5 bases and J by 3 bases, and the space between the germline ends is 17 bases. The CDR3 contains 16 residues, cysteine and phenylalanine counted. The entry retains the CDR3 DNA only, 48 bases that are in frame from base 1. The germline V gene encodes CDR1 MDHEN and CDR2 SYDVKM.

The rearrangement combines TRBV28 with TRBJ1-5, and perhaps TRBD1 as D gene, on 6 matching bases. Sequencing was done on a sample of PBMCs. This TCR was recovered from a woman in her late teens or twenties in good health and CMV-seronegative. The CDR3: CASSNPKQGNNQPQHF. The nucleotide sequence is TGTGCCAGCAGTAACCCAAAACAGGGAAACAATCAGCCCCAGCATTTT.